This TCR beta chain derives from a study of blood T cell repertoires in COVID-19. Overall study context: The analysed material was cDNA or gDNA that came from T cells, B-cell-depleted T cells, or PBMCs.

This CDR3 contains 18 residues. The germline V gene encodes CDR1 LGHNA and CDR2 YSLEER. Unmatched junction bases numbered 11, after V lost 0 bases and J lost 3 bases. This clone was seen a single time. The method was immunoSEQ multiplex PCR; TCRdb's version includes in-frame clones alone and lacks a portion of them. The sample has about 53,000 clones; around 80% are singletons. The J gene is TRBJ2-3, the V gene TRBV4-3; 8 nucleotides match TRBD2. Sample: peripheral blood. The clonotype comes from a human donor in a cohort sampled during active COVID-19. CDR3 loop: CASSQDRTGGTFTDTQYF. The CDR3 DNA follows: TGCGCCAGCAGCCAAGATCGGACGGGGGGGACCTTTACAGATACGCAGTATTTT.